These 7 T cell receptor beta chains came from one sample sequenced in a study of blood T cell repertoires in COVID-19. Here immunoSEQ multiplex PCR was the method, and the copy in TCRdb shows in-frame clones only, minus some. The profile shows about 300,000 clones, roughly 86% of them singletons. Sample: peripheral blood. These receptors were obtained from a woman aged 50 to 60 with acute or convalescent COVID-19.

This clone was detected once. This chain links TRBV11-3 with TRBJ2-5, with 9 bases identical to TRBD2. Germline-derived CDR1 and CDR2 are SGHNT and YENEEA. V was pared by 1 base and J by 5 bases, with 5 bases of the junction left unmatched. The CDR3 runs to 15 residues. This CDR3 is CASSLASGRRETQYF. CDR3 coding DNA: TGTGCCAGCAGCTTAGCGAGCGGGAGGAGGGAGACCCAGTACTTC. Using reference TRBV11-3 and TRBJ2-5 for the parts outside the CDR3, the full variable domain is EAGVVQSPRYKIIEKKQPVAFWCNPISGHNTLYWYLQNLGQGPELLIRYENEEAVDDSQLPKDRFSAERLKGVDSTLKIQPAELGDSAVYLCASSLASGRRETQYFGPGTRLLVL.

The CDR3 sequence: CASSVTGSNEQYF. DNA for the CDR3: TGCGCCAGCAGCGTGACAGGGTCCAACGAGCAGTACTTC. The rearrangement links TRBV5-1 to TRBJ2-7, with TRBD1 identical over 7 bases. From germline, CDR1 is SGHRS and CDR2 YFSETQ. J gave up 5 bases and V 4 bases, and 6 bases lay outside the gene matches. The CDR3 is 13 residues long.

CDR3 loop: CASSLGTGSPFEQYF. CDR3 DNA sequence: TGTGCCAGCAGCTTAGGGACAGGGAGTCCCTTCGAGCAGTACTTC. The genes are TRBV7-2 and TRBJ2-7; 8 positions agree with TRBD1. This CDR3 has 15 residues. CDR1 SGHTA and CDR2 FQGNSA come from the germline V gene. J was trimmed by 6 bases and V by 1 base; bases with no gene match: 8.

The chain carries TRBV5-1 and TRBJ2-7; 7 nucleotides align to TRBD1. The trim removed 0 bases at V and 2 bases at J, leaving 2 bases unmatched. The CDR3 sequence is 14 residues long. Germline V gene sequence: CDR1 SGHRS, CDR2 YFSETQ. The CDR3 protein is CASSLVQGAYEQYF. The CDR3 region has the DNA TGCGCCAGCAGCTTGGTTCAGGGGGCCTACGAGCAGTACTTC.

The chain combines TRBV27 with TRBJ2-7, with D perhaps TRBD2 (6 bases). Trimming removed 6 bases from V and 2 bases from J, with 14 bases in between. Germline CDR1 reads MNHEY; CDR2 reads SMNVEV (reference sequence). The CDR3 is 14 residues long. CDR3 region: CASRSAGSPYEQYF. In DNA, the CDR3 is TGTGCCAGCAGGTCAGCGGGTTCACCCTACGAGCAGTACTTC.

The V gene is TRBV27, the J gene TRBJ2-7; perhaps TRBD2 as D (6 bases). The V end lost 5 bases, the J end lost 3 bases, and 20 bases lay between the germline ends. The V gene's germline CDR1 is MNHEY and CDR2 SMNVEV (reference sequence). The CDR3 runs to 16 residues. CDR3 nucleotide sequence: TGTGCCAGCAGTCCAATCGGGACTCGCGGAAACTACGAGCAGTACTTC. It codes for CASSPIGTRGNYEQYF.

This clone was detected only once. The chain joins TRBV12-3 or TRBV12-4 to TRBJ1-3, with 7 bases identical to TRBD1. The CDR3 length is 13 residues. Trimming removed 10 bases from V and 2 bases from J; junction bases left unmatched: 5. In DNA, the CDR3 is TGTGCCAACCGACAGGGAGCTGGAAACACCATATATTTT. This gives the protein CANRQGAGNTIYF.